This TCR beta chain was recorded in a study of blood T cell repertoires in COVID-19. The repertoire was sequenced with immunoSEQ multiplex PCR; TCRdb's copy has only in-frame clones and lacks some. The sample carries hundreds of thousands of clones, more than 70% recorded once. The sequence was obtained from a man aged 25 to 45 with acute COVID-19. Material: PBMCs or T cells enriched from blood (not recorded which).

The CDR3 DNA sequence: TGTGCCAGCAGCGTAGGAGGTCCAGTCACTGAAGCTTTCTTT. Amino acid sequence: CASSVGGPVTEAFF. This chain joins TRBV9 and TRBJ1-1; D remains unclear. V was shortened by 0 bases and J by 4 bases, with 10 bases between the two germline ends. This CDR3 contains 14 residues. Germline CDR1 is SGDLS and CDR2 is YYNGEE.